The rows below give T cell receptor beta chains drawn from one sample of a study of tumor-infiltrating lymphocytes in oesophageal squamous cell carcinoma. Each CDR3 protein gets one entry after TCRdb re-called the PCR reads with MiXCR. The profile shows around 20,000 distinct CDR3 sequences, under 45% of them singletons. Specimen: esophageal tumor tissue. Every receptor here comes from a male donor with esophageal squamous cell carcinoma. CDR3s include the opening cysteine and the closing phenylalanine or tryptophan. The order of the fields is CDR3 length, V gene, D gene, J gene, clone size, CDR3 protein, CDR3 DNA. D genes are given only for firm matches. Clone size, where shown, is once, few, many, or a class for clones that have expanded.

len: 15; v_gene: TRBV7-2; d_gene: TRBD1; j_gene: TRBJ2-1; abundance: once; CDR3aa: CASSYRTGAANEQFF; CDR3nt: TGTGCCAGCAGCTATAGGACAGGCGCAGCGAATGAGCAGTTCTTC
len: 15; v_gene: TRBV7-6; d_gene: TRBD2; j_gene: TRBJ2-5; abundance: medium-sized; CDR3aa: CASSLVAGGVETQYF; CDR3nt: TGTGCCAGCAGCTTAGTAGCGGGGGGTGTGGAGACCCAGTACTTC
len: 16; v_gene: TRBV12-3/TRBV12-4; d_gene: -; j_gene: TRBJ2-7; abundance: many; CDR3aa: CASSPLRGTRDNEQYF; CDR3nt: TGTGCCAGCAGTCCCCTCCGGGGGACGAGGGACAATGAGCAGTACTTC
len: 15; v_gene: TRBV12-3/TRBV12-4; d_gene: -; j_gene: TRBJ1-1; abundance: many; CDR3aa: CASSTGRIINTEAFF; CDR3nt: TGTGCCAGCAGTACGGGACGCATCATTAACACTGAAGCTTTCTTT
len: 14; v_gene: TRBV6-1; d_gene: -; j_gene: TRBJ2-5; abundance: few; CDR3aa: CASGISGHQETQYF; CDR3nt: TGTGCCAGCGGAATCTCGGGACACCAAGAGACCCAGTACTTC
len: 14; v_gene: TRBV6-1; d_gene: TRBD1; j_gene: TRBJ2-7; abundance: few; CDR3aa: CASSPGPDRAKQYF; CDR3nt: TGTGCCAGCAGCCCGGGCCCCGACAGGGCCAAGCAGTACTTC
len: 14; v_gene: TRBV7-9; d_gene: -; j_gene: TRBJ2-3; abundance: medium-sized; CDR3aa: CASSLVQGIDTQYF; CDR3nt: TGTGCCAGCAGCTTAGTACAGGGAATAGATACGCAGTATTTT
len: 13; v_gene: TRBV12-3/TRBV12-4; d_gene: -; j_gene: TRBJ2-7; abundance: -; CDR3aa: CASSFEWAYEQYF; CDR3nt: TGTGCCAGCAGTTTTGAGTGGGCCTACGAGCAGTACTTC
len: 17; v_gene: TRBV6-1; d_gene: TRBD1; j_gene: TRBJ1-4; abundance: many; CDR3aa: CASSSQTGYATNEKLFF; CDR3nt: TGTGCCAGCAGTTCTCAGACAGGGTATGCAACTAATGAAAAACTGTTTTTT
len: 16; v_gene: TRBV5-1; d_gene: -; j_gene: TRBJ2-3; abundance: medium-sized; CDR3aa: CASSFSSFSSTDTQYF; CDR3nt: TGCGCCAGCAGCTTTTCTAGTTTCTCTAGCACAGATACGCAGTATTTT
len: 13; v_gene: TRBV6-1; d_gene: TRBD1; j_gene: TRBJ1-2; abundance: -; CDR3aa: CASSEGQGWGYTF; CDR3nt: TGTGCCAGCAGTGAAGGACAGGGGTGGGGCTACACCTTC
len: 13; v_gene: TRBV12-5; d_gene: -; j_gene: TRBJ1-1; abundance: -; CDR3aa: CASGRTRNTEAFF; CDR3nt: TGTGCTAGTGGACGGACACGTAACACTGAAGCTTTCTTT
len: 15; v_gene: TRBV6-1; d_gene: -; j_gene: TRBJ1-1; abundance: many; CDR3aa: CASSKSQGMNTEAFF; CDR3nt: TGTGCCAGCAGCAAATCACAGGGAATGAACACTGAAGCTTTCTTT
len: 17; v_gene: TRBV5-5; d_gene: -; j_gene: TRBJ2-5; abundance: medium-sized; CDR3aa: CASSLGPTLGEQETQYF; CDR3nt: TGTGCCAGCAGCTTGGGCCCAACACTAGGGGAGCAAGAGACCCAGTACTTC
len: 16; v_gene: TRBV11-1; d_gene: -; j_gene: TRBJ2-1; abundance: once; CDR3aa: CASSLGSYSSYNEQFF; CDR3nt: TGTGCCAGCAGTTTAGGGAGCTACAGCTCCTACAATGAGCAGTTCTTC
len: 14; v_gene: TRBV27; d_gene: TRBD2; j_gene: TRBJ2-7; abundance: many; CDR3aa: CASSFRAGGREQYF; CDR3nt: TGTGCCAGCAGTTTTAGAGCGGGGGGGCGCGAGCAGTACTTC
len: 14; v_gene: TRBV7-6; d_gene: -; j_gene: TRBJ1-1; abundance: -; CDR3aa: CASSFGGADTEAFF; CDR3nt: TGTGCCAGCAGCTTTGGCGGGGCGGACACTGAAGCTTTCTTT
len: 19; v_gene: TRBV7-9; d_gene: TRBD1; j_gene: TRBJ1-5; abundance: many; CDR3aa: CASRPPSGQGTEVGQPQHF; CDR3nt: TGTGCCAGCAGACCACCTTCGGGACAGGGGACAGAGGTGGGCCAGCCCCAGCATTTT
len: 12; v_gene: TRBV20-1; d_gene: -; j_gene: TRBJ1-2; abundance: -; CDR3aa: CSASSEPYGYTF; CDR3nt: TGCAGTGCTAGTTCTGAGCCATATGGCTACACCTTC
len: 13; v_gene: TRBV7-2; d_gene: -; j_gene: TRBJ1-1; abundance: -; CDR3aa: CASSQQENTEAFF; CDR3nt: TGTGCCAGCAGCCAACAGGAAAACACTGAAGCTTTCTTT
len: 15; v_gene: TRBV27; d_gene: -; j_gene: TRBJ2-3; abundance: many; CDR3aa: CASSLSGQETDTQYF; CDR3nt: TGTGCCAGCAGTTTATCGGGACAAGAAACAGATACGCAGTATTTT
len: 14; v_gene: TRBV7-2; d_gene: -; j_gene: TRBJ2-7; abundance: -; CDR3aa: CASSLGPSRYEQYF; CDR3nt: TGTGCCAGCAGCTTAGGCCCTAGTAGGTACGAGCAGTACTTC
len: 16; v_gene: TRBV7-6; d_gene: -; j_gene: TRBJ2-3; abundance: few; CDR3aa: CASSSPRGGASDTQYF; CDR3nt: TGTGCCAGCAGCTCCCCTCGAGGCGGGGCTTCCGATACGCAGTATTTT
len: 15; v_gene: TRBV6-1; d_gene: -; j_gene: TRBJ2-4; abundance: -; CDR3aa: CASQPGSSAKNIQYF; CDR3nt: TGTGCCAGCCAACCAGGGAGTTCGGCCAAAAACATTCAGTACTTC
len: 15; v_gene: TRBV7-3; d_gene: TRBD2; j_gene: TRBJ2-1; abundance: -; CDR3aa: CASSLERGADNEQFF; CDR3nt: TGTGCCAGCAGCTTAGAGCGGGGGGCCGATAATGAGCAGTTCTTC
len: 13; v_gene: TRBV7-3; d_gene: TRBD2; j_gene: TRBJ2-1; abundance: -; CDR3aa: CASSTQAGDEQFF; CDR3nt: TGTGCCAGCAGCACCCAAGCGGGAGATGAGCAGTTCTTC
len: 15; v_gene: TRBV7-3; d_gene: TRBD2; j_gene: TRBJ2-1; abundance: few; CDR3aa: CASSLTREPFNEQFF; CDR3nt: TGTGCCAGCAGCTTAACGCGGGAGCCTTTCAATGAGCAGTTCTTC
len: 13; v_gene: TRBV11-2; d_gene: -; j_gene: TRBJ2-3; abundance: many; CDR3aa: CASSASDSDTQYF; CDR3nt: TGTGCCAGCAGCGCAAGCGATTCAGATACGCAGTATTTT
len: 15; v_gene: TRBV7-2; d_gene: TRBD1; j_gene: TRBJ2-7; abundance: -; CDR3aa: CASSGSDRGQYEQYF; CDR3nt: TGTGCCAGCAGCGGTTCGGACAGGGGGCAGTACGAGCAGTACTTC